The 3 T cell receptor beta chains listed next were all sequenced from one sample in a study of cytomegalovirus exposure and HLA in healthy donors. The PCR employed 60 Vbeta primers together with 13 Jbeta primers. The assay was immunoSEQ multiplex PCR, and TCRdb's table has in-frame clones only and misses some. The table lists tens of thousands of clones, with about a sixth in the top ten. Sequenced sample: PBMCs. The receptors were gathered from a male donor in good health and CMV-seronegative.

The chain uses TRBV29-1 and TRBJ2-7; 7 bases fit TRBD1. Losses at the gene ends were 4 bases for V and 5 bases for J; bases not matched to a gene: 8. The CDR3 has 13 residues. Germline-derived CDR1 and CDR2 are SQVTM and ANQGSEA. DNA for the CDR3: TGCAGCGTTGCGGGGACAGACCCCCACGAGCAGTACTTC. Encoded protein: CSVAGTDPHEQYF.

The CDR3 DNA reads TGTGCCAGCAGCTTAAGGGCAGGCACAGATACGCAGTATTTT. Its translation is CASSLRAGTDTQYF. The chain recombines TRBV7-3 with TRBJ2-3; no firm D call. V lost 1 base to trimming and J lost 1 base, with 6 bases between them. The CDR3 loop spans 14 amino acids. In germline, CDR1 is SGHTA, CDR2 FQGTGA.

The chain links TRBV7-9 to TRBJ2-2; the match to TRBD2 covers 11 bases. This CDR3 comprises 16 residues. V shed 3 bases, J shed 5 bases, and the junction held 5 bases outside the gene matches. Germline CDR1 is SEHNR and CDR2 is FQNEAQ (reference sequence). This CDR3 is CASSFPGLAGTGELFF. Here the CDR3 DNA reads TGTGCCAGCAGCTTCCCTGGACTAGCGGGTACCGGGGAGCTGTTTTTT.